The clone carrying this T cell receptor (beta chain) has a count of ten or more. Arm-PCR of CDR3 regions with iRepertoire HTBI primers generated TCR beta libraries. MiXCR was run by TCRdb on the multiplex PCR reads, yielding one entry per CDR3 protein. The data show hundreds of thousands of distinct CDR3 sequences, with 15% to 17% seen just once and about a fifth held by the top ten. This specimen comes from a study of regulatory T cells in long-lasting Graves disease. V shed 1 base and J shed 7 bases, with 10 bases lying between them. Germline CDR1 and CDR2: SEHNR and FQNEAQ (reference sequence). The CDR3 extends over 14 amino acids. Specified time point: newly diagnosed GD, antithyroid drugs for less than 3 months. Making the TCR library involved RNA that had been extracted from PBMCs. The collection involved drawing nine milliliters of peripheral blood into EDTA tubes.

This sequence was found in a female donor with Graves disease. The sequenced sample was peripheral blood mononuclear cells (PBMCs), obtained at new diagnosis, from a patient treated with antithyroid drugs. The chain combines TRBV7-9 with TRBJ2-2; D is unclear. The CDR3 coding sequence is TGTGCCAGCAGCTTAGGGCCAATTGGCGGGGAGCTGTTTTTT. This sequence encodes CASSLGPIGGELFF.